The entry that follows covers one T cell receptor beta chain sequence. Its antigen is currently unknown. The PCR had 60 Vbeta and 13 Jbeta primers. Data came from immunoSEQ multiplex PCR; TCRdb stores just in-frame clones and leaves some out. The sample has about 140,000 clones, about three quarters seen once; the top ten hold nearly 4%. This sample was taken from a study of cytomegalovirus exposure and HLA in healthy donors. Losses at the gene ends were 1 base for V and 4 bases for J; bases not matched to a gene: 3. The CDR3 is 15 amino acids. Germline assignment: CDR1 SGHTA and CDR2 FQGTGA. Broader study findings: Indistinguishability led to the exclusion of some V segments, TRBV6-2 and TRBV6-3 included. Several top significant clusters appeared, in a later analysis, to be linked to common viral pathogens. The authors enumerated 150 to 200 TCR beta chains as linked to cytomegalovirus.

This chain joins TRBV7-3 and TRBJ2-1; 8 nucleotides agree with TRBD2. The sample consisted of PBMCs. The TCR comes from a male donor in good health and CMV-seronegative. The CDR3 loop is CASSLIAGTYNEQFF. CDR3 bases: TGTGCCAGCAGCTTAATAGCGGGGACTTACAATGAGCAGTTCTTC.